This T cell receptor (beta chain) was found in a study of response to subunit inactivated influenza vaccine. A single record per CDR3 protein comes from TCRdb applying MiXCR to the RT-PCR reads. The table has hundreds of thousands of distinct CDR3 sequences, about 17% seen once. Trimming took 1 base from V and 2 from J; bases not matched to a gene: 6. The CDR3 loop spans 16 amino acids. Germline values: CDR1 MNHEY, CDR2 SMNVEV (reference sequence). The rearrangement joins TRBV27 to TRBJ1-1; 8 bases match TRBD1. Source: CD4+ T cells sorted from PBMCs, taken less than 30 months after vaccination. This TCR was sampled from a man between 45 and 75 years old who received an inactivated influenza vaccine. The CDR3 protein is CASSLYEDRVNTEAFF. The DNA for the CDR3 is TGTGCCAGCAGTTTATACGAGGACAGGGTAAACACTGAAGCTTTCTTT.